This TCR beta chain was identified in a study of T cell responses to AZD1222 COVID-19 vaccine. Sequencing was performed with immunoSEQ multiplex PCR; in TCRdb, only in-frame clones are kept and a portion is missing. The table has some 130,000 clones, 88% seen once. In the case of this clone: Its specificity is not known.

Study observations and caveats: There were repertoire samples only from the period after the peak T cell response. Clonal diversity may have been underestimated, and the donors were mostly white British, with more females than males. With two AZD1222 doses given, Spike-specific TCR breadth and depth both rose.

The CDR3 extends over 15 amino acids. The V segment lost 5 bases and the J segment 2 bases; nucleotides outside the gene matches: 8. The V gene's germline CDR1 is SGHDT and CDR2 YYEEEE. The sample was peripheral blood, taken on day 0 of MenACWY control vaccination. This sequence was found in an adult in good health. The chain employs TRBV5-6 and TRBJ2-7; 9 bases align to TRBD1. The CDR3 is CASRHAHRGPYEQYF. CDR3 DNA: TGTGCCAGCAGACACGCCCACAGGGGGCCCTACGAGCAGTACTTC.